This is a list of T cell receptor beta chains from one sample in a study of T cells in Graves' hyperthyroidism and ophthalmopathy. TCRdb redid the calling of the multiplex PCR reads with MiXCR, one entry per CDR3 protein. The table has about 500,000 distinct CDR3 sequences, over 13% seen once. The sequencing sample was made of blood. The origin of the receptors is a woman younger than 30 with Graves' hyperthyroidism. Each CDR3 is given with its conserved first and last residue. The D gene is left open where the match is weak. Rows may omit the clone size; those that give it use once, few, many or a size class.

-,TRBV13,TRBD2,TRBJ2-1,CASSSEEASGSLNEQFF,TGTGCCAGCAGCTCTGAGGAGGCTAGCGGGAGTCTCAATGAGCAGTTCTTC
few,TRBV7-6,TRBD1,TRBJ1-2,CASSPRTGLKHNYGYTF,TGTGCCAGCAGCCCTAGGACAGGGCTTAAGCACAACTATGGCTACACCTTC
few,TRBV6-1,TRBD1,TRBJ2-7,CASSEGRTGSFYERYF,TGTGCCAGCAGCGAAGGGCGGACAGGGAGCTTTTACGAGCGGTACTTC
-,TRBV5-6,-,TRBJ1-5,CASGLTVSNQPQHF,TGTGCCAGCGGCTTGACAGTTAGCAATCAGCCCCAGCATTTT
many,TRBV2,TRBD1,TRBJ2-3,CASSLTGGAADTQYF,TGTGCCAGCAGTTTGACAGGGGGCGCGGCGGATACGCAGTATTTT
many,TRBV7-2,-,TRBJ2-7,CASSLAGTYTYEQYF,TGTGCCAGCAGCTTAGCGGGGACGTACACCTACGAGCAGTACTTC
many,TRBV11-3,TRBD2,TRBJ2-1,CASTHSGRSNEQFF,TGTGCCAGCACCCATAGCGGGAGGAGCAATGAGCAGTTCTTC
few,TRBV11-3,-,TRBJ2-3,CASSLDGGKLSDTQYF,TGTGCCAGCAGCTTAGATGGGGGAAAGTTAAGTGATACGCAGTATTTT
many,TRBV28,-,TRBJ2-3,CASSPILALTDTQYF,TGTGCCAGCAGCCCGATACTTGCCCTCACAGATACGCAGTATTTT
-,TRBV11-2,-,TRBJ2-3,CASSLSSGSRPADTQYF,TGTGCCAGCAGCTTATCTTCGGGGAGTCGACCGGCGGATACGCAGTATTTT
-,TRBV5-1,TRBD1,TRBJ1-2,CVSSLWTTGTVNYGYTF,TGCGTCAGCAGCTTGTGGACAACCGGGACAGTGAACTATGGCTACACCTTC
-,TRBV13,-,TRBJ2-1,CASSSPSDLNEQFF,TGTGCCAGCAGCTCTCCTAGCGATCTAAATGAGCAGTTCTTC
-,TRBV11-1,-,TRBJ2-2,CASSLTTQNTGELFF,TGTGCCAGCAGCTTAACGACTCAAAACACCGGGGAGCTGTTTTTT
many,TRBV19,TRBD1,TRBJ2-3,CATGTGGTQYF,TGTGCCACTGGGACAGGGGGCACGCAGTATTTT
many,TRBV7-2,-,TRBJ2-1,CASSVDGSSYNEQFF,TGTGCCAGCAGCGTTGACGGCAGCTCCTACAATGAGCAGTTCTTC
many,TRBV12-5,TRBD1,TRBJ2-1,CASGFGQGTQDEQFF,TGTGCTAGTGGCTTCGGACAGGGGACCCAGGATGAGCAGTTCTTC
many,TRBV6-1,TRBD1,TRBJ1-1,CASSIQGAQPDTEAFF,TGTGCCAGCAGTATACAGGGGGCGCAACCGGACACTGAAGCTTTCTTT
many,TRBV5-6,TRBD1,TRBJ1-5,CASSLRQGARSNQPQHF,TGTGCCAGCAGCCTAAGACAGGGGGCGAGGAGCAATCAGCCCCAGCATTTT
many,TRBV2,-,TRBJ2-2,CTWTENTGELFF,TGTACGTGGACAGAGAACACCGGGGAGCTGTTTTTT
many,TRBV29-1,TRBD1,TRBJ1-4,CSVNRGGEKLFF,TGCAGCGTCAACAGGGGAGGCGAAAAACTGTTTTTT
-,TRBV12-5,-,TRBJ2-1,CASGPEVPEQFF,TGTGCTAGTGGCCCCGAGGTGCCTGAGCAGTTCTTC
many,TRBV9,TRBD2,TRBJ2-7,CASSVQAGGTYEQYF,TGTGCCAGCAGCGTTCAAGCGGGAGGGACATACGAGCAGTACTTC
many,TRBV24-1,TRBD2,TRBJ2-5,CATSDVAGGPETQYF,TGTGCCACCAGTGATGTAGCGGGAGGGCCGGAGACCCAGTACTTC
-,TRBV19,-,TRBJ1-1,CASSIVGEGLNTEAFF,TGTGCCAGTAGTATAGTTGGGGAGGGACTGAACACTGAGGCTTTCTTT
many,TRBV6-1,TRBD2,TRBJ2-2,CANRKLAGGNTGELFF,TGTGCCAACAGAAAACTAGCGGGAGGGAACACCGGGGAGCTGTTTTTT
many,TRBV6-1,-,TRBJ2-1,CASSELLGAYNEQFF,TGTGCCAGCAGTGAACTGTTGGGGGCCTACAATGAGCAGTTCTTC
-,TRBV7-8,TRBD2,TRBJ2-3,CASSQLTTRGARGGPRTDTQYF,TGTGCCAGCAGCCAACTCACCACCCGGGGGGCGCGGGGGGGGCCTCGGACAGATACGCAGTATTTT
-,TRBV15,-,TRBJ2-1,CATSRGGQGKNEQLF,TGTGCCACCAGCCGGGGGGGACAGGGAAAGAATGAGCAGCTCTTC
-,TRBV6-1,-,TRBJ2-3,CASSVGGKDTQYF,TGTGCCAGCAGTGTTGGGGGGAAGGATACGCAGTATTTT
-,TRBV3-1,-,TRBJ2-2,CASSPEIDTGELFF,TGTGCCAGCAGCCCCGAGATTGACACCGGGGAGCTGTTTTTT
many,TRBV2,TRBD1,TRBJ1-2,CATTGTDTFNYGYTF,TGTGCCACCACCGGGACAGATACTTTTAACTATGGCTACACCTTC
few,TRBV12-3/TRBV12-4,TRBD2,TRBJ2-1,CASSWLAGLSYNEQFF,TGTGCCAGCAGTTGGCTAGCGGGACTCTCCTACAATGAGCAGTTCTTC
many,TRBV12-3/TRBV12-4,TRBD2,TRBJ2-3,CASSPLSGNPDTQYF,TGTGCCAGCAGTCCCCTTAGCGGGAATCCAGATACGCAGTATTTT
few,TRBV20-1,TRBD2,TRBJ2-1,CSARDRLAGGLSYNEQFF,TGCAGTGCTAGAGATCGGCTAGCGGGAGGCCTTTCCTACAATGAGCAGTTCTTC
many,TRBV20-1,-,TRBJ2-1,CSVQDRWTSNEQFF,TGCAGTGTCCAGGACAGATGGACCAGCAATGAGCAGTTCTTC
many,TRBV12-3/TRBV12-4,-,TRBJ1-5,CASSLRMRVDQPQHF,TGTGCCAGCAGTTTACGGATGAGGGTGGATCAGCCCCAGCATTTT
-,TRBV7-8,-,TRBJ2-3,CASSLEAKPSLGDTQYF,TGTGCCAGCAGCTTAGAGGCGAAGCCGAGCCTAGGAGATACGCAGTATTTT
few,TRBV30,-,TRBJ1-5,CAWSVVQEGQPQHF,TGTGCCTGGAGTGTAGTTCAGGAGGGTCAGCCCCAGCATTTT
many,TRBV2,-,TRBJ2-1,CASTISSSYNEQFF,TGTGCCAGCACTATATCGAGCTCCTACAATGAGCAGTTCTTC
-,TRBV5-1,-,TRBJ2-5,CASSSTAGAYQETQYF,TGCGCCAGCAGCTCTACGGCAGGGGCCTATCAAGAGACCCAGTACTTC
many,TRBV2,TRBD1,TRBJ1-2,CASSSGTGKVGYTF,TGTGCCAGCAGCTCCGGGACAGGGAAGGTCGGCTACACCTTC
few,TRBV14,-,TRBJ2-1,CASSQGVEGPGEQFF,TGTGCCAGCAGCCAAGGCGTGGAAGGGCCGGGTGAGCAGTTCTTC
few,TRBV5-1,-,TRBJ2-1,CASSLDGDGYNEQFF,TGCGCCAGCAGCTTGGATGGGGATGGGTACAATGAGCAGTTCTTC
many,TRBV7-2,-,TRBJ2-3,CASSATVDSPTDTQYF,TGTGCCAGCAGCGCCACCGTTGATAGTCCCACAGATACGCAGTATTTT
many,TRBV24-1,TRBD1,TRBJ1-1,CATSEGDRTEAFF,TGTGCCACCAGTGAGGGGGACAGGACTGAAGCTTTCTTT
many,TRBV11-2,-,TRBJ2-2,CASRAVRPNTGELFF,TGTGCCAGCAGGGCCGTAAGGCCGAACACCGGGGAGCTGTTTTTT
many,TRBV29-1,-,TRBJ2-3,CSVEITGQPDTQYF,TGCAGCGTTGAAATAACAGGGCAGCCAGATACGCAGTATTTT
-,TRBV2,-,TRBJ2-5,CASSDGRWETQYF,TGTGCCAGCAGTGATGGGAGGTGGGAGACCCAGTACTTC
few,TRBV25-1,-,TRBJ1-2,CASSDPRQLYGYTF,TGTGCCAGCAGTGACCCTCGGCAACTATATGGCTACACCTTC
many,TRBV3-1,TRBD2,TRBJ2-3,CASSPPSGTFADTQYF,TGTGCCAGCAGCCCTCCTAGCGGGACTTTTGCAGATACGCAGTATTTT
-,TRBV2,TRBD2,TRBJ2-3,CASSEPSGSVTDTQYF,TGTGCCAGCAGTGAACCTAGCGGGAGCGTCACAGATACGCAGTATTTT
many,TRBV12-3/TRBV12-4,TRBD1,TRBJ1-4,CASSFDQGGREKLFF,TGTGCCAGCAGTTTTGACCAGGGGGGAAGGGAAAAACTGTTTTTT
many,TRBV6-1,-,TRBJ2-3,CASSSTGTGYTDTQYF,TGTGCCAGCAGTTCCACCGGGACGGGGTACACAGATACGCAGTATTTT